This TCR beta chain is drawn from a study of cytomegalovirus exposure and HLA in healthy donors. The CDR3 runs 20 residues. CDR1 and CDR2 from the germline V gene are SGHDN and FVKESK. The V segment lost 0 bases and the J segment 6 bases; nucleotides outside the gene matches: 13. This PCR relied on a set of 60 Vbeta primers and 13 Jbeta primers. Here immunoSEQ multiplex PCR was the method, and the copy in TCRdb shows in-frame clones only, minus some. This table holds under 200,000 clones, around 80% found once. This TCR derives from a woman aged 45-65 years in good health and CMV-seronegative. Material for sequencing was PBMCs. The rearrangement links TRBV14 to TRBJ2-1; 14 bases align to TRBD2. The CDR3 DNA reads TGTGCCAGCAGCCAAGATAACGGGCCACTGGGACTAGCGGGAGCCAATGAGCAGTTCTTC. Protein sequence: CASSQDNGPLGLAGANEQFF.